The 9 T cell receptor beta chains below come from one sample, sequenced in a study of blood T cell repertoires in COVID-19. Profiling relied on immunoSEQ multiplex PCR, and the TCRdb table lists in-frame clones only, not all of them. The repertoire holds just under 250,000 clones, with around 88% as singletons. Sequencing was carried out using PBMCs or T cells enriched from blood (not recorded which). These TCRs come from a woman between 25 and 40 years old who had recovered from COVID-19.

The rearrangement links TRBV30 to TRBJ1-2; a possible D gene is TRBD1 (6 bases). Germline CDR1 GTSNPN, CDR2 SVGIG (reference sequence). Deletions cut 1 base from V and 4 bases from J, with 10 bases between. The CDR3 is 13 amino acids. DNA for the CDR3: TGTGCCTGGAGTGCGGACAGTATCTATGGCTACACCTTC. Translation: CAWSADSIYGYTF.

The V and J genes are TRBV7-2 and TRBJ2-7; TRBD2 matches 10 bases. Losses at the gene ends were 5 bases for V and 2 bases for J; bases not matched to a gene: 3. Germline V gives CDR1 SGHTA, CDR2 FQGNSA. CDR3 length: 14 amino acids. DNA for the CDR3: TGTGCCAGCAGCGCCAGCGGGAGGGCCTACGAGCAGTACTTC. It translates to CASSASGRAYEQYF.

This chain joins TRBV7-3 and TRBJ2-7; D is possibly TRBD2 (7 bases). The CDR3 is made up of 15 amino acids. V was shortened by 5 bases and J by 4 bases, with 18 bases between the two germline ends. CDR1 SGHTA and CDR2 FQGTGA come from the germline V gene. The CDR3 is CASSPAGAGTYEQYF. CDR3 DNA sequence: TGTGCCAGCAGCCCTGCGGGGGCAGGGACTTACGAGCAGTACTTC.

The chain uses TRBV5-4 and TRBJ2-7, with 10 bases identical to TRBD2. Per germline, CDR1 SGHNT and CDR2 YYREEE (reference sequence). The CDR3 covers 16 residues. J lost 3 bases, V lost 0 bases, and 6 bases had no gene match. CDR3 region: CASSLASGRVGYEQYF. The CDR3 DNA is TGTGCCAGCAGCTTGGCTAGCGGGAGAGTCGGCTACGAGCAGTACTTC.

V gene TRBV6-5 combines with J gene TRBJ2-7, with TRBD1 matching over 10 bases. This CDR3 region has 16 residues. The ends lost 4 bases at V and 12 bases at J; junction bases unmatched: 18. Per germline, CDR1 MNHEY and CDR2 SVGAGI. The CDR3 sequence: CASSSLPGTGDGGAYF. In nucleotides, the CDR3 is TGTGCCAGCAGTTCTCTACCTGGGACAGGGGACGGGGGCGCGTACTTC.

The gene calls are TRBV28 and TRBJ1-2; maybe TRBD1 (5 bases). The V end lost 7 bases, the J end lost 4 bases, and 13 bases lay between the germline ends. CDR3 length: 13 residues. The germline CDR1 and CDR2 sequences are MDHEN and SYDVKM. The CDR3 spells CASTRSGGYGYTF. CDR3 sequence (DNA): TGTGCCAGCACCCGGTCCGGGGGCTATGGCTACACCTTC.

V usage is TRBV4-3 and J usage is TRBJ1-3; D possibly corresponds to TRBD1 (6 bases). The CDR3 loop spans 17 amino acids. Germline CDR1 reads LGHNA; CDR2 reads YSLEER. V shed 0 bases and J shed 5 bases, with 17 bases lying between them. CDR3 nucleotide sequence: TGCGCCAGCAGCCAAGATAGCGCAGGGGCGCGGCGAAACACCATATATTTT. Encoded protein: CASSQDSAGARRNTIYF.

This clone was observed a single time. The CDR3 DNA is TGTGCCAGCAGCTATTTTAAGGGACAGGGAGCCTTTCAAGAGACCCAGTACTTC. Translation: CASSYFKGQGAFQETQYF. The genes are TRBV7-2 and TRBJ2-5; 9 nucleotides agree with TRBD1. Germline CDR1 SGHTA, CDR2 FQGNSA. The V and J ends lost 4 bases and 2 bases, in that order; junction bases with no gene match: 14. This CDR3 contains 18 residues.

CDR3 in DNA: TGTGCCAGCACCCTGACGGAGAACTATGGCTACACCTTC. Residues: CASTLTENYGYTF. V usage is TRBV2 and J usage is TRBJ1-2; D gene uncertain. Trimming shortened V by 7 bases and J by 2 bases, and 11 bases separated the two germline ends. CDR1 SNHLY and CDR2 FYNNEI come from the germline V gene. CDR3 length: 13 amino acids.